This passage covers 22 T cell receptor beta chains from one sample sequenced in a study of cytomegalovirus exposure and HLA in healthy donors. The PCR used 60 Vbeta and 13 Jbeta primers. Profiled with immunoSEQ multiplex PCR; TCRdb holds only in-frame clones, not every one. This table holds about 160,000 clones, 60% to 80% found once. Source material: PBMCs. All receptors come from a man aged 55 to 69 in good health and CMV-seronegative.

The chain has TRBV6-1 and TRBJ2-4; 9 bases align to TRBD1. Trimming took 7 bases from V and 6 from J; bases not matched to a gene: 10. The CDR3 contains 15 residues. Germline lookup yields CDR1 MNHNS and CDR2 SASEGT. CDR3 DNA: TGTGCCAGCACCAACACAGGGGGCGCGCGAAACATTCAGTACTTC. It yields the protein CASTNTGGARNIQYF.

The chain combines TRBV7-2 with TRBJ2-1; the match to TRBD2 covers 10 bases. Germline trimming cut 5 bases from V and 7 bases from J; bases unmatched to any gene: 5. Germline V CDR1 and CDR2: SGHTA, FQGNSA. This CDR3 region has 14 residues. The CDR3 spells CASSKAGGPNEQFF. DNA for the CDR3: TGTGCCAGCAGCAAAGCGGGGGGGCCGAATGAGCAGTTCTTC. Full variable domain (missing parts from reference TRBV7-2 and TRBJ2-1): GAGVSQSPSNKVTEKGKDVELRCDPISGHTALYWYRQSLGQGLEFLIYFQGNSAPDKSGLPSDRFSAERTGGSVSTLTIQRTQQEDSAVYLCASSKAGGPNEQFFGPGTRLTVL.

The chain's CDR3 is CSVENYRGNGYTF. In DNA form, the CDR3 reads TGCAGCGTTGAAAACTACAGGGGGAATGGCTACACCTTC. This sequence joins TRBV29-1 and TRBJ1-2, with 8 bases matching TRBD1. Germline V gene lookup returns CDR1 SQVTM and CDR2 ANQGSEA. CDR3 length: 13 residues. The V gene end was trimmed by 2 bases and the J gene end by 6 bases; junction bases not matched to a gene: 5.

V is TRBV25-1 and J is TRBJ1-1, with 7 nucleotides matching TRBD1. J gave up 2 bases and V 1 base, and 1 base lay outside the gene matches. Germline lookup yields CDR1 MGHDK and CDR2 SYGVNS. The CDR3 loop spans 14 amino acids. Written as DNA, the CDR3 is TGTGCCAGCAGTGAATGGGACAGTAACACTGAAGCTTTCTTT. The encoded protein is CASSEWDSNTEAFF.

The J gene is TRBJ2-7, the V gene TRBV29-1, with TRBD1 as a possible D gene (5 bases). Per the germline V gene, CDR1 is SQVTM and CDR2 is ANQGSEA. The CDR3 consists of 13 residues. Trimming cost V 5 bases and J 2 bases, with 13 bases left between them. The CDR3 protein is CSVLRETTYEQYF. CDR3 nucleotides: TGCAGCGTTCTCAGGGAAACAACCTACGAGCAGTACTTC.

This clone was detected once. V and J are TRBV15 and TRBJ2-5; the match to TRBD2 covers 8 bases. The V gene end was trimmed by 1 base and the J gene end by 5 bases; junction bases not matched to a gene: 3. Germline CDR1 and CDR2: LNHNV and YYDKDF (reference sequence). This CDR3 has 14 amino acids. The CDR3 nucleotides are TGTGCCACCAGCAGAGCGGGGGGGAGGGAGACCCAGTACTTC. Its translation: CATSRAGGRETQYF.

This clone was detected a few times. V and J are TRBV29-1 and TRBJ2-1; 11 nucleotides align to TRBD1. The J segment lost 10 bases and the V segment lost 7 bases, leaving 9 bases of the junction unmatched. Germline loops: CDR1 SQVTM, CDR2 ANQGSEA. The CDR3 contains 13 residues. CDR3 DNA sequence: TGCAGCGGTGGGACAGGGGGATTCGGGGAGCAGTTCTTC. The encoded protein is CSGGTGGFGEQFF.

CDR3 bases: TGTGCCAGCAGTCCCATTAGCGGGCTTGGCTACGAGCAGTACTTC. Translating gives CASSPISGLGYEQYF. The rearrangement links TRBV28 to TRBJ2-7; the match to TRBD2 covers 7 bases. CDR3 length equals 15 residues. The ends lost 5 bases at V and 3 bases at J; junction bases unmatched: 10. Germline assignment: CDR1 MDHEN and CDR2 SYDVKM.

The chain uses TRBV4-3 and TRBJ2-7; 14 nucleotides match TRBD2. The CDR3 contains 16 residues. Germline values: CDR1 LGHNA, CDR2 YSLEER. The V and J ends lost 1 base and 3 bases, in that order; junction bases with no gene match: 2. The CDR3 coding sequence is TGCGCCAGCAGCCAAGGGGGGACTAGCGGGAGCTACGAGCAGTACTTC. Protein: CASSQGGTSGSYEQYF.

This chain uses TRBV19 with TRBJ1-1; the D gene is possibly TRBD1 (5 bases). V lost 0 bases to trimming and J lost 5 bases, with 22 bases between them. The V gene's germline CDR1 is LNHDA and CDR2 SQIVND (reference sequence). CDR3 length: 18 amino acids. The CDR3 coding sequence is TGTGCCAGTAGTATAGATCTGGGGGGTCAACTGATATCTACTGAAGCTTTCTTT. Translated, it gives CASSIDLGGQLISTEAFF.

V is TRBV6-1 and J is TRBJ1-5; the D is unclear. The germline V gene encodes CDR1 MNHNS and CDR2 SASEGT. The CDR3 covers 13 residues. V lost 8 bases and J lost 5, with 13 bases in between. CDR3 sequence (DNA): TGTGCCAGCGTCAGAGGAGCGGATCAGCCCCAGCATTTT. This gives the protein CASVRGADQPQHF.

The gene calls are TRBV5-6 and TRBJ1-2, with 7 bases lining up with TRBD1. Unmatched junction bases numbered 5, after V lost 1 base and J lost 2 bases. This CDR3 is built from 15 residues. Germline lookup yields CDR1 SGHDT and CDR2 YYEEEE. The CDR3 here is CASSLLGQLNYGYTF. The CDR3 DNA follows: TGTGCCAGCAGCTTGCTGGGACAGTTGAACTATGGCTACACCTTC.

V and J are TRBV5-1 and TRBJ1-1; 7 bases map to TRBD1. The CDR3 consists of 14 residues. Per the germline V gene, CDR1 is SGHRS and CDR2 is YFSETQ. Germline trimming cut 0 bases from V and 1 base from J; bases unmatched to any gene: 0. CDR3 nucleotide sequence: TGCGCCAGCAGCTTGGGGACAGGGAACACTGAAGCTTTCTTT. It translates to CASSLGTGNTEAFF.

This rearrangement joins TRBV7-9 to TRBJ1-5; 7 bases align to TRBD1. CDR3 size: 15 residues. The V and J ends lost 4 bases and 3 bases, in that order; junction bases with no gene match: 6. Germline lookup yields CDR1 SEHNR and CDR2 FQNEAQ (reference sequence). In DNA, the CDR3 is TGTGCCAGCAGCTCCCTGACAGGGCCCAATCAGCCCCAGCATTTT. It specifies CASSSLTGPNQPQHF.

This chain uses TRBV11-2 with TRBJ2-5; 8 bases agree with TRBD2. Germline assignment: CDR1 SGHAT and CDR2 FQNNGV. The CDR3 sequence is 16 residues long. Losses at the gene ends were 1 base for V and 0 bases for J; bases not matched to a gene: 4. In nucleotides, the CDR3 is TGTGCCAGCAGCTTAGGGGCTAGCGGGCACCAAGAGACCCAGTACTTC. Its translation is CASSLGASGHQETQYF.

This CDR3 is CASSFPGTGGISNQPQHF. CDR3 coding DNA: TGTGCCAGCAGCTTTCCCGGGACAGGGGGAATTAGCAATCAGCCCCAGCATTTT. The V gene is TRBV5-4, the J gene TRBJ1-5, with 11 bases that match TRBD1. The CDR3 is 18 residues long. With V trimmed by 2 bases and J by 0 bases, 7 bases remained unmatched. Germline lookup yields CDR1 SGHNT and CDR2 YYREEE (reference sequence).

The chain uses TRBV19 and TRBJ2-6; maybe TRBD1 (5 bases). The CDR3 runs to 16 residues. Germline CDR1 LNHDA, CDR2 SQIVND (reference sequence). Trimming took 5 bases from V and 0 from J, leaving 11 bases between them. The CDR3 sequence: CASSSGSSSGANVLTF. In nucleotides, the CDR3 is TGTGCCAGTAGTTCAGGGTCGAGCTCTGGGGCCAACGTCCTGACTTTC.

J is TRBJ2-7 and V is TRBV7-2; D is possibly TRBD1 (5 bases). Germline V gives CDR1 SGHTA, CDR2 FQGNSA. This CDR3 has 16 residues. Deletions cut 0 bases from V and 1 base from J, with 13 bases between. CDR3 sequence reads: CASSLAPGWSSYEQYF. In DNA form, the CDR3 reads TGTGCCAGCAGCTTAGCGCCAGGGTGGTCGTCCTACGAGCAGTACTTC.

The rearrangement links TRBV5-4 to TRBJ2-1, with 11 bases that match TRBD2. The germline gives CDR1 SGHNT, CDR2 YYREEE (reference sequence). The junction had 4 bases not matched to a gene; V was cut back by 2 bases and J by 9 bases. The CDR3 consists of 14 residues. The CDR3 loop reads CASSFTSGSSEQFF. The CDR3 DNA is TGTGCCAGCAGCTTCACTAGCGGGAGCAGTGAGCAGTTCTTC.

J is TRBJ2-6 and V is TRBV7-8, with D possibly being TRBD2 (7 bases). This CDR3 spans 17 amino acids. CDR1 SGHVS and CDR2 FQNEAQ come from the germline V gene. Trimming removed 5 bases from V and 0 bases from J, with 14 bases in between. The CDR3 loop is CASSRGGVSSGANVLTF. The CDR3 DNA reads TGTGCCAGCAGCAGGGGGGGGGTGAGCTCTGGGGCCAACGTCCTGACTTTC. The full variable domain, completed using reference TRBV7-8 and TRBJ2-6, is GAGVSQSPRYKVAKRGQDVALRCDPISGHVSLFWYQQALGQGPEFLTYFQNEAQLDKSGLPSDRFFAERPEGSVSTLKIQRTQQEDSAVYLCASSRGGVSSGANVLTFGAGSRLTVL.

The genes are TRBV4-3 and TRBJ2-7; D remains ambiguous. Germline V gene lookup returns CDR1 LGHNA and CDR2 YSLEER. The CDR3 spans 15 residues. Trimming took off 0 bases at V and 3 bases at J, with 12 bases between the two ends. The CDR3 DNA follows: TGCGCCAGCAGCCAAGATCCCAGGTCTCACTACGAGCAGTACTTC. Translation: CASSQDPRSHYEQYF.

V gene TRBV27 combines with J gene TRBJ2-7; 12 bases are a match to TRBD1. Germline V lookup: CDR1 MNHEY, CDR2 SMNVEV (reference sequence). This CDR3 is 16 amino acids long. V dropped 6 bases and J dropped 4; count of bases not matched to a gene: 10. This CDR3 reads CASSPGTGGALYEQYF. CDR3 nucleotide sequence: TGTGCCAGCAGCCCCGGGACAGGGGGCGCGTTGTACGAGCAGTACTTC.